These T cell receptor beta chains were read from a single sample in a study of blood T cell repertoires in COVID-19. Repertoires were generated with immunoSEQ multiplex PCR, while TCRdb's copy carries only in-frame clones and drops some. The sample gives approximately 210,000 clones, roughly 80% of which show up once; approximately 8% is in the top ten. Sequencing used peripheral blood. These receptors were collected from an elderly woman with COVID-19, enrolled during active disease. CDR3s include the opening cysteine and the closing phenylalanine or tryptophan. A D gene is named only where the DNA matches it firmly. Some rows have no size entry. The others give once, few or many, or a class for an expanded clone.

size: NA; J: TRBJ2-1; V: TRBV5-4; D: TRBD2; DNA: TGTGCCAGCAGCTTGGATGTAGCGGGGGGCTACAATGAGCAGTTCTTC; CDR3: CASSLDVAGGYNEQFF
size: NA; J: TRBJ1-1; V: TRBV3-1/TRBV3-2; D: NA; DNA: TGTGCCAGCAGCCCCAAGATGATGAGCCTACCTTTCTTT; CDR3: CASSPKMMSLPFF
size: NA; J: TRBJ2-1; V: TRBV5-1; D: NA; DNA: TGCGCCAGCAGCTTTAATTACAATGAGCAGTTCTTC; CDR3: CASSFNYNEQFF
size: few; J: TRBJ1-3; V: TRBV21-1; D: NA; DNA: TGTGCCAGCAGCAAAGCGGGCATCGACTCTGGAAACACCATATATTTT; CDR3: CASSKAGIDSGNTIYF
size: NA; J: TRBJ2-3; V: TRBV7-3; D: TRBD1; DNA: TGTGCCAGCAGCCTTGGGACAGCCCACACAGATACGCAGTATTTT; CDR3: CASSLGTAHTDTQYF
size: NA; J: TRBJ2-5; V: TRBV9; D: TRBD2; DNA: TGTGCCAGCAGCGTAGACTTCTCCAGCGGGGGGGAAGAGACCCAGTACTTC; CDR3: CASSVDFSSGGEETQYF
size: NA; J: TRBJ2-2; V: TRBV7-3; D: TRBD2; DNA: TGTGCCAGCAGCCAAAACCAGGGACTAGTCTCCACCGGGGAGCTGTTTTTT; CDR3: CASSQNQGLVSTGELFF
size: NA; J: TRBJ1-2; V: TRBV5-4; D: TRBD1; DNA: TGTGCCAGCAGCTCACAACCGGGACAGGGAAACTATGGCTACACCTTC; CDR3: CASSSQPGQGNYGYTF
size: NA; J: TRBJ2-1; V: TRBV27; D: TRBD2; DNA: TGTGCCAGCAGTATTACTAGCGGGAGTTGGGATGAGCAGTTCTTC; CDR3: CASSITSGSWDEQFF
size: few; J: TRBJ2-7; V: TRBV4-1; D: NA; DNA: TGCGCCAGCAGCCAGACCAGTGAGCCGGGAGACTTCTACGAGCAGTACTTC; CDR3: CASSQTSEPGDFYEQYF
size: NA; J: TRBJ1-5; V: TRBV3-1/TRBV3-2; D: NA; DNA: TGTGCCAGCAGCCCCCGGGGGGTTAGCAATCAGCCCCAGCATTTT; CDR3: CASSPRGVSNQPQHF
size: many; J: TRBJ2-7; V: TRBV7-9; D: TRBD1; DNA: TGTGCCAGCAGCCTTGGGACAGCTACTTACGAGCAGTACTTC; CDR3: CASSLGTATYEQYF
size: NA; J: TRBJ2-1; V: TRBV10-3; D: NA; DNA: TGTGCCACGGCGGCGGGGCTCTCCTACAATGAGCAGTTCTTC; CDR3: CATAAGLSYNEQFF